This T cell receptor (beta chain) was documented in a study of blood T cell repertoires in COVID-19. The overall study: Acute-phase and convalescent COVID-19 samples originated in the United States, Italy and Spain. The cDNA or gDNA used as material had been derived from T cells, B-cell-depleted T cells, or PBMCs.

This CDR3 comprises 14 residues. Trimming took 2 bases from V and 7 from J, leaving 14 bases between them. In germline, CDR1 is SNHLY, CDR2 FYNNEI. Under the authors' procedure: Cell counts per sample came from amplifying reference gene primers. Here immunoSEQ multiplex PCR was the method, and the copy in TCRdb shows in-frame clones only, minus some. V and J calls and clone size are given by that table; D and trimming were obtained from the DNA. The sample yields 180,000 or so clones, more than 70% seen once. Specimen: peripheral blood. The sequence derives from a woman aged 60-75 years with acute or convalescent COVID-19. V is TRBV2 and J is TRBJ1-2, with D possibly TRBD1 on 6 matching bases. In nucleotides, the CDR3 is TGTGCCAGCAGTGAACATCGGGGGGCAGGTGGCTACACCTTC. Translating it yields CASSEHRGAGGYTF.